The subject of this entry is one T cell receptor beta chain. Under the authors' procedure: From reference gene primer amplification, estimates of nucleated cell counts were derived. Assay used: immunoSEQ multiplex PCR; TCRdb lists only in-frame clones, some missing. That table gives V, J and clone size, and the DNA gave D and trimming. The sample shows about 400,000 clones, roughly 90% of them seen only once. This CDR3 region has 16 residues. The data are from a study of blood T cell repertoires in COVID-19. At the level of the study: The origin of the acute and convalescent COVID-19 samples was the United States, Italy and Spain. T cells, B-cell-depleted T cells, or PBMCs supplied cDNA or gDNA.

The Seattle site enrolled patients during active infection and followed them longitudinally. Source material: peripheral blood. The sequence was obtained from a woman aged 55-69 years with COVID-19, enrolled during active disease. The chain carries TRBV21-1 and TRBJ2-5; the table calls TRBD2, which could not be checked here. TRBV21-1 is described as a pseudogene. CDR3 nucleotides: TGTGCCAGCAGCAAAGCCTGCGGGGGGCATCAAGAGACCCAGTACTTC. Amino acid sequence: CASSKACGGHQETQYF.